This TCR beta chain was captured by sequencing in a study of shared clonotypes between healthy human individuals. Whole-study findings and limits: Naive CD4 clonotypes were shared across several donors at 4.5% to 6%. The study generally estimated greater richness for naive than memory subsets.

The CDR3 spans 13 residues. V lost 2 bases and J 8 bases, leaving 15 bases between the germline ends. The germline CDR1 and CDR2 sequences are GTSNPN and SVGIG (reference sequence). Running of the assay took place at deep level. Source study methods: Filtering of immunoSEQ junctional sequences could not match full-length read filtering. Method: immunoSEQ multiplex PCR; TCRdb's copy keeps in-frame clones and lacks some. V and J calls and clone size are as listed in that table; D and trimming were resolved from the DNA. This table has under 1,100,000 clones, around three quarters appearing once. This clone was counted a few times. Its antigen is unidentified.

This TCR was sampled from a man in his late teens or twenties in good health. Some clones in this sample may be carry-over from other donors' samples. The chain is built from TRBV30 and TRBJ1-1, with a tentative D call TRBD1 (5 bases). Source material: memory CD4+ T cells from PBMCs. As to subset: CD45RA-negative fraction. The CDR3 region is CAWSPLEGLEAFF. The CDR3, as DNA: TGTGCCTGGAGTCCCCTTGAGGGGCTAGAAGCTTTCTTT. Full variable domain (outside the CDR3, taken from reference TRBV30 and TRBJ1-1): SQTIHQWPATLVQPVGSPLSLECTVEGTSNPNLYWYRQAAGRGLQLLFYSVGIGQISSEVPQNLSASRPQDRQFILSSKKLLLSDSGFYLCAWSPLEGLEAFFGQGTRLTVV.